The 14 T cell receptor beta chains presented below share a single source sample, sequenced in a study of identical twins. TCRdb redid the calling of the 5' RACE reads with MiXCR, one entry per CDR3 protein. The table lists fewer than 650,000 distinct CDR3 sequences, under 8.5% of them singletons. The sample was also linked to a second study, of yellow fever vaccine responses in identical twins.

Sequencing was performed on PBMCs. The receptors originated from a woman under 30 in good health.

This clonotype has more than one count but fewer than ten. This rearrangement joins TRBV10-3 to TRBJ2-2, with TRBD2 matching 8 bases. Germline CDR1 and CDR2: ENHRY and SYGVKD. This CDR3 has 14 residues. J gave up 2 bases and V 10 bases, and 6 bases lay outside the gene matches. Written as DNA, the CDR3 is TGTGCCACGCGGGAGGCCCCCAACACCGGGGAGCTGTTTTTT. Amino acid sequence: CATREAPNTGELFF.

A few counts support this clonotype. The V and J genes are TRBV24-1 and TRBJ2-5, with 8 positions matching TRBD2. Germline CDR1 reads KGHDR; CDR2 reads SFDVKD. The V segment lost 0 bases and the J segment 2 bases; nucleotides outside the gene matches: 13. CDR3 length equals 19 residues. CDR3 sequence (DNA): TGTGCCACCAGTGATTTGGTCTGGGCGGGGGGACTCCCTCAAGAGACCCAGTACTTC. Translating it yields CATSDLVWAGGLPQETQYF.

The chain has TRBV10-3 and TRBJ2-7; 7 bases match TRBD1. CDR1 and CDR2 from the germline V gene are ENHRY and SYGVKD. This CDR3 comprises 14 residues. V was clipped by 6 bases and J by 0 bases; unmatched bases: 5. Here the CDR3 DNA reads TGTGCCATCAGCACCGGGACAGACTCCTACGAGCAGTACGTC. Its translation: CAISTGTDSYEQYV.

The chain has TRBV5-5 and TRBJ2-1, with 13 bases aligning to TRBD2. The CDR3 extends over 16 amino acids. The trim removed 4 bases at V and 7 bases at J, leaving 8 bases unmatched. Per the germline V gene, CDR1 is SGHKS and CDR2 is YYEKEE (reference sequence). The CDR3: CASSPEGLAGLNEQFF. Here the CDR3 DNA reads TGTGCCAGCAGCCCGGAGGGACTAGCGGGACTGAATGAGCAGTTCTTC.

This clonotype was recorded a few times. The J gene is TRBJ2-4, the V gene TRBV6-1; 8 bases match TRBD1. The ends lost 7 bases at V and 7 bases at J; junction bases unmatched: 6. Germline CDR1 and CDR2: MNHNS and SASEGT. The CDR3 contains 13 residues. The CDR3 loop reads CASTAAGGNIQYF. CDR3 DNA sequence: TGTGCCAGCACTGCGGCAGGGGGCAACATTCAGTACTTC.

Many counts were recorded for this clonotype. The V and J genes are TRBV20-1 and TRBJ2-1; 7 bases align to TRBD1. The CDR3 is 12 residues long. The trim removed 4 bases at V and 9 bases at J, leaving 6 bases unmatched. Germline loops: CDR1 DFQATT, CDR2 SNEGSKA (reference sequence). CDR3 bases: TGCAGTGCTACTGACAGGGTGGCTGAGCAGTTCTTC. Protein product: CSATDRVAEQFF.

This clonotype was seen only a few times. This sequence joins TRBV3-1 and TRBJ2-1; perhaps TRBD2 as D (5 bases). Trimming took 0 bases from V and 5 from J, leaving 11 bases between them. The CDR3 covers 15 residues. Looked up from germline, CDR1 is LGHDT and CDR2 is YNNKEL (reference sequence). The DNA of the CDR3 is TGTGCCAGCAGCCAAGACGTTTGGCGGGACAATGAGCAGTTCTTC. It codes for CASSQDVWRDNEQFF.

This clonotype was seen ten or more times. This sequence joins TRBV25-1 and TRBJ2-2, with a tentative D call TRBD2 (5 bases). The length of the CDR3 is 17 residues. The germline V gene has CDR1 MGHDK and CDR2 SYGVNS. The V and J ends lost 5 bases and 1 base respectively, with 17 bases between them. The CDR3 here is CASSPTGRPLNTGELFF. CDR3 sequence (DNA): TGTGCCAGCAGTCCAACGGGAAGGCCGTTGAACACCGGGGAGCTGTTTTTT.

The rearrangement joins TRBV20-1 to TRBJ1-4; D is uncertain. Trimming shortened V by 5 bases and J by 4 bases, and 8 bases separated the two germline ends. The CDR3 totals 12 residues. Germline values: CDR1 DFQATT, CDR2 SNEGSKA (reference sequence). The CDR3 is CSALQYNEKLFF. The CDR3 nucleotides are TGCAGTGCTCTGCAGTATAATGAAAAACTGTTTTTT.

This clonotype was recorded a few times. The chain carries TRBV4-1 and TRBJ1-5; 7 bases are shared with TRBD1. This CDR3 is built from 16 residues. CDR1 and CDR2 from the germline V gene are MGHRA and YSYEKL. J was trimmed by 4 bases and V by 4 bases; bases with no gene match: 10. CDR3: CASSLSPEGANQPQHF. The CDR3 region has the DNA TGCGCCAGCAGCCTAAGTCCGGAGGGGGCGAATCAGCCCCAGCATTTT.

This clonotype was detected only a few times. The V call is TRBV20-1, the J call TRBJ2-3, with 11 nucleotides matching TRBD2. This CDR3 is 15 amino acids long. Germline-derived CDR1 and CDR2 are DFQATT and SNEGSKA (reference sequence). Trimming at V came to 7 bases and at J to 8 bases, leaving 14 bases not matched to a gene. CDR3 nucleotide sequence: TGCAGTGTTCTGCGGCTAGCGGGAGGCCTGGGTACGCAGTATTTT. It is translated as CSVLRLAGGLGTQYF.

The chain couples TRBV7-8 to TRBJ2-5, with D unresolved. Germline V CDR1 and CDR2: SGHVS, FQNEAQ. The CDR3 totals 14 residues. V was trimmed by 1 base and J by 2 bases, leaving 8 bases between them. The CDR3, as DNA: TGTGCCAGCAGCTTAGAGCCAGTACAAGAGACCCAGTACTTC. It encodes CASSLEPVQETQYF.

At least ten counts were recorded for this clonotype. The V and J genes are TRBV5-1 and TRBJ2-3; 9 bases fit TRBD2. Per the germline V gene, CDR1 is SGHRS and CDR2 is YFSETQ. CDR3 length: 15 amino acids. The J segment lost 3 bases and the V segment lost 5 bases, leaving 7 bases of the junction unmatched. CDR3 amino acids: CASSYSGSGTDTQYF. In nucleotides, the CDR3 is TGCGCCAGCAGTTATAGCGGGAGTGGAACAGATACGCAGTATTTT. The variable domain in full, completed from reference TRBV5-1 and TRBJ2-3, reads KAGVTQTPRYLIKTRGQQVTLSCSPISGHRSVSWYQQTPGQGLQFLFEYFSETQRNKGNFPGRFSGRQFSNSRSEMNVSTLELGDSALYLCASSYSGSGTDTQYFGPGTRLTVL.

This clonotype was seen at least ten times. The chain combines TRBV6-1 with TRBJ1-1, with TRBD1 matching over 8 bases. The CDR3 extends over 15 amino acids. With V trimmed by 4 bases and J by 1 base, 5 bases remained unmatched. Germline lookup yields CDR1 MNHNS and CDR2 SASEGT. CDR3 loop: CASSGTGIGNTEAFF. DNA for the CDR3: TGTGCCAGCAGTGGGACAGGGATAGGGAACACTGAAGCTTTCTTT.